The clone carrying this TCR beta chain has more than one count but fewer than ten. Its target is not known. One base away lies a much larger clone, so this may be a sequencing read error. This sample was taken from a study of CD8+CD57+ T cells in acquired aplastic anemia. Looking at the study overall: Sorted CD4+ and CD8+ cell DNA averaged roughly 3.2 ug. Healthy donors yielded about 10.8 million CD4+ cell reads on average.

This CDR3 is built from 15 residues. Germline CDR1 and CDR2: LGHNA and YSLEER. Overall study findings and caveats: Between patients and controls, CD8+ Simpson's diversity did not vary significantly. It was found that nearly 30 CD8+ CDR3 sequences were shared between patients and controls.

Researchers used genomic DNA as the template to profile TCR beta VDJ and CDR3. TCRdb fed the reads into MiXCR, producing one record per CDR3 protein. The sample gives some 120,000 distinct CDR3 sequences, around 46% of which show up once; about 2.3% is in the top ten. J is TRBJ1-2 and V is TRBV4-3; D not certain. The clonotype was recovered from a human donor in good health, serving as a control. The sequenced sample was sorted CD4+, CD8+, or CD8+CD57+ T cells (not recorded which) from PBMCs. The CDR3 DNA reads TGCGCCGGCAGCCCAGTTGGAGGGTCGAGCTATGGCTACACCTTC. This codes for CAGSPVGGSSYGYTF.